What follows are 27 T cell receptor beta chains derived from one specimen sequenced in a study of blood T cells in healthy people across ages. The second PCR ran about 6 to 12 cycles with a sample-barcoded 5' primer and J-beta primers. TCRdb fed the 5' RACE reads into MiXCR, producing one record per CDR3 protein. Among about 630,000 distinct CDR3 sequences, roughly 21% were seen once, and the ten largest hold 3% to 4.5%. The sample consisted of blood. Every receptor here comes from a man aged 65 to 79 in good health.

This chain's CDR3 is CASSAGTRHYEQYF. CDR3 nucleotide sequence: TGTGCCAGCAGCGCTGGGACTAGACACTACGAGCAGTACTTC. The chain links TRBV7-9 to TRBJ2-7; 8 bases are a match to TRBD2. With V trimmed by 5 bases and J by 3 bases, 6 bases remained unmatched. This CDR3 comprises 14 residues. Germline CDR1 is SEHNR and CDR2 is FQNEAQ (reference sequence).

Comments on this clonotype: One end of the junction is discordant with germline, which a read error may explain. CDR3 amino acids: CATTGTGCADF. In DNA, the CDR3 is TGTGCCACCACCGGGACAGGCTGCGCGGATTTT. This chain links TRBV6-4 with TRBJ2-3; TRBD1 matches 8 bases. CDR1 and CDR2 (germline): MRHNA, SNTAGT. The CDR3 totals 11 residues.

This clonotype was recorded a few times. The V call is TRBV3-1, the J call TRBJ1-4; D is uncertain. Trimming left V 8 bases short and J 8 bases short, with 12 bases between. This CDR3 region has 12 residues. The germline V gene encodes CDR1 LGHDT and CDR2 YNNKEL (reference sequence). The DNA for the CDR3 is TGTGCCAGCGCCGGGATTGGCGAAAAACTGTTTTTT. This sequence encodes CASAGIGEKLFF. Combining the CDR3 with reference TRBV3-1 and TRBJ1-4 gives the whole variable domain DTAVSQTPKYLVTQMGNDKSIKCEQNLGHDTMYWYKQDSKKFLKIMFSYNNKELIINETVPNRFSPKSPDKAHLNLHINSLELGDSAVYFCASAGIGEKLFFGSGTQLSVL.

CDR3 residues: CASGWTGGSEAFF. CDR3 bases: TGTGCCAGCGGCTGGACAGGGGGCTCTGAAGCTTTCTTT. The chain employs TRBV25-1 and TRBJ1-1; TRBD1 agrees at 11 bases. The V gene end was trimmed by 8 bases and the J gene end by 6 bases; junction bases not matched to a gene: 5. The germline gives CDR1 MGHDK, CDR2 SYGVNS. The CDR3 is 13 residues long.

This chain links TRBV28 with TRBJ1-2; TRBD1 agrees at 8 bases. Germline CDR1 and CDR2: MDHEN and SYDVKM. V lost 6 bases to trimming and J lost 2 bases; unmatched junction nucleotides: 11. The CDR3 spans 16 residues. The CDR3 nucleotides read TGTGCCAGCAGATCTGACCTGACAGGGGCCAACTATGGCTACACCTTC. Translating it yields CASRSDLTGANYGYTF.

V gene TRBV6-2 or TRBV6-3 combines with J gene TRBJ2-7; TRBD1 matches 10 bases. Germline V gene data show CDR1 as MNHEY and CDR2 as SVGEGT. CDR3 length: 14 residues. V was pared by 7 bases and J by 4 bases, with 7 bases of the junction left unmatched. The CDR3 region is CASTIGQGVYEQYF. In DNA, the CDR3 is TGTGCCAGCACCATTGGACAGGGGGTTTACGAGCAGTACTTC.

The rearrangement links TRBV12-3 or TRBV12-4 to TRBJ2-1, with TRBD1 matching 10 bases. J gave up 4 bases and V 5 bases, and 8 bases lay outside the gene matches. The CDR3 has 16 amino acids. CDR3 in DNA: TGTGCCAGCAGTCCGAGCGGACAGGGGGTTTACAATGAGCAGTTCTTC. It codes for CASSPSGQGVYNEQFF.

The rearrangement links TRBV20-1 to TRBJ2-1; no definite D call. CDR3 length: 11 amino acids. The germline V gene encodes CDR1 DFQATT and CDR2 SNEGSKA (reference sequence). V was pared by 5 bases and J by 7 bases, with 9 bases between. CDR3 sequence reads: CSARTDNEQFF. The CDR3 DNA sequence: TGCAGTGCTCGGACCGATAATGAGCAGTTCTTC.

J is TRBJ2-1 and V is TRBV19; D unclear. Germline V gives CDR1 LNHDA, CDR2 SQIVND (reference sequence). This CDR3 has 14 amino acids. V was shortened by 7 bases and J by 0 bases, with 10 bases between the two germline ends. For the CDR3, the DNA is TGTGCCAGTACCGGAGCGATCTCCTACAATGAGCAGTTCTTC. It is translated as CASTGAISYNEQFF.

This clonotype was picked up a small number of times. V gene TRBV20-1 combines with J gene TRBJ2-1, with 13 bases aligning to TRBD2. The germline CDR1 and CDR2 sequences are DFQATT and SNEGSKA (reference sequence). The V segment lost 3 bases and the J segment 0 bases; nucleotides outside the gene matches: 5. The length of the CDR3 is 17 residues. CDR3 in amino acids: CSASPGTSGVSYNEQFF. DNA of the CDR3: TGCAGTGCTAGTCCAGGGACTAGCGGGGTCTCCTACAATGAGCAGTTCTTC.

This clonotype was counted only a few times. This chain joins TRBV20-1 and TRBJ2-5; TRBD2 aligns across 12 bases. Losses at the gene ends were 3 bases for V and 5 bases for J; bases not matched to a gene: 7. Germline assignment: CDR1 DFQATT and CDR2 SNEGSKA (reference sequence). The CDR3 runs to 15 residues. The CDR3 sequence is CSARETSGRGETQYF. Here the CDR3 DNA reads TGCAGTGCTAGGGAGACTAGCGGGAGAGGGGAGACCCAGTACTTC.

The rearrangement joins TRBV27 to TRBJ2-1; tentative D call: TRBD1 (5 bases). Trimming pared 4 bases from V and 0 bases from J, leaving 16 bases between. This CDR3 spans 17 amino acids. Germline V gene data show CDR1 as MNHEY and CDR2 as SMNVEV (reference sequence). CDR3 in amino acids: CASSWGGAVSSYNEQFF. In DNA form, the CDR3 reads TGTGCCAGCAGTTGGGGTGGGGCGGTGAGCTCCTACAATGAGCAGTTCTTC.

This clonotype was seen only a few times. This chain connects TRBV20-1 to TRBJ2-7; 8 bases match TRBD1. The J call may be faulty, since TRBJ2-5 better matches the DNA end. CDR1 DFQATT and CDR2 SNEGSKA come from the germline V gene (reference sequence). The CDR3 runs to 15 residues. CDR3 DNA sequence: TGCAGTGCTAGAGATGACGCAGGGGGCCGGGAGACCCAGTACTTC. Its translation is CSARDDAGGRETQYF.

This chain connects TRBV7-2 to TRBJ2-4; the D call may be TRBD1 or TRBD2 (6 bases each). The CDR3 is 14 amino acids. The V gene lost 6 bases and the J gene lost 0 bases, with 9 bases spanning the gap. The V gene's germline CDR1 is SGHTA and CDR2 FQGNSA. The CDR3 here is CASRGGLAKNIQYF. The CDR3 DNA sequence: TGTGCCAGCAGAGGGGGGTTAGCCAAAAACATTCAGTACTTC.

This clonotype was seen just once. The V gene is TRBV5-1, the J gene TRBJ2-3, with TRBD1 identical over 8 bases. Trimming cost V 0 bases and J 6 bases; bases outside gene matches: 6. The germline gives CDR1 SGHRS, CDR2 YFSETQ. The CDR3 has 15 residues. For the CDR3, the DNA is TGCGCCAGCAGCTTGGAAGGACAGGGTGGGGATACGCAGTATTTT. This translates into CASSLEGQGGDTQYF.

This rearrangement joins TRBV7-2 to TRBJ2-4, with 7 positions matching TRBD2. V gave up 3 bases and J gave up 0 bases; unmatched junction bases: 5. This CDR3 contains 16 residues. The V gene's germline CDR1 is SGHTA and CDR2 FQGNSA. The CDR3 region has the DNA TGTGCCAGCAGCTTGGGGAGGGGATTAGCCAAAAACATTCAGTACTTC. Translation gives CASSLGRGLAKNIQYF.

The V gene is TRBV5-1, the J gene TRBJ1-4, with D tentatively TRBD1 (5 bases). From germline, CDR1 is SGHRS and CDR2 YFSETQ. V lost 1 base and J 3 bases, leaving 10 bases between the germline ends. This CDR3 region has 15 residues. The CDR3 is CASSLNGGSNEKLFF. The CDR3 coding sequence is TGCGCCAGCAGCTTGAATGGGGGTTCTAATGAAAAACTGTTTTTT.

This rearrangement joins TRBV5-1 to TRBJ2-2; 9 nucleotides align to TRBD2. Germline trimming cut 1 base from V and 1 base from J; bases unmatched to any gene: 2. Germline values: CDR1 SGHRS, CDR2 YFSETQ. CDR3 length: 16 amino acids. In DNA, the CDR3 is TGCGCCAGCAGCTTGCTTAGCGGGAGGAACACCGGGGAGCTGTTTTTT. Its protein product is CASSLLSGRNTGELFF.

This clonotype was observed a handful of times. For the CDR3, the DNA is TGTGCCAGCTACTCAGCCGACGGGACGACTAGTCTCTACTCCTACAATGAGCAGTTCTTC. As protein: CASYSADGTTSLYSYNEQFF. This chain uses TRBV11-1 with TRBJ2-1; TRBD2 might be the D (6 bases). V was trimmed by 8 bases and J by 0 bases, leaving 29 bases between them. CDR1 SGHAT and CDR2 FQDESV come from the germline V gene (reference sequence). The CDR3 length is 20 residues.

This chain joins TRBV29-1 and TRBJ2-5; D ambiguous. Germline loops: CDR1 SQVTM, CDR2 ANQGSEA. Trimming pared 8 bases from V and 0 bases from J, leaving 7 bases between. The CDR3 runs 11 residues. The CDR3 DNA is TGCAGCTCGGCAGACCAAGAGACCCAGTACTTC. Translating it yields CSSADQETQYF.

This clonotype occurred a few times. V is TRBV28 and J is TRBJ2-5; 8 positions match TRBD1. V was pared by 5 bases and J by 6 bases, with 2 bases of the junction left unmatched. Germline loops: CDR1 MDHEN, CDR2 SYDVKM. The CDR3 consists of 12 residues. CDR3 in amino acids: CASSRDRQTQYF. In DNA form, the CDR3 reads TGTGCCAGCAGTCGGGACAGGCAGACCCAGTACTTC. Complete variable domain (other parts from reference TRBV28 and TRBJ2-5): DVKVTQSSRYLVKRTGEKVFLECVQDMDHENMFWYRQDPGLGLRLIYFSYDVKMKEKGDIPEGYSVSREKKERFSLILESASTNQTSMYLCASSRDRQTQYFGPGTRLLVL.

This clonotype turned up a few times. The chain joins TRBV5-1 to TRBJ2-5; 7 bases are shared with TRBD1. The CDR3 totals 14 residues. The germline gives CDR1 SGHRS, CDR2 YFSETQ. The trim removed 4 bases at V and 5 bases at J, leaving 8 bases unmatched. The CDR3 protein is CASSHRGSGETQYF. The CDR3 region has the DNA TGCGCCAGCAGCCACAGGGGTTCGGGGGAGACCCAGTACTTC.

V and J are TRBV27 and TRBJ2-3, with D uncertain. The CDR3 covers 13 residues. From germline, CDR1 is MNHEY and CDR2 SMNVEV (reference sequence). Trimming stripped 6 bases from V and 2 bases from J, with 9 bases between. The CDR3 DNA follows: TGTGCCAGCAGACTTTCGGCCACAGATACGCAGTATTTT. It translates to CASRLSATDTQYF.

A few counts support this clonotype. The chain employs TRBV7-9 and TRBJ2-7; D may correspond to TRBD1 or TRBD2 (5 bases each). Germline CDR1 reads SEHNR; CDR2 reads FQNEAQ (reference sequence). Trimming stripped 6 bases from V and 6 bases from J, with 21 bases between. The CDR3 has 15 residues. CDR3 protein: CASSSEISGASEQYF. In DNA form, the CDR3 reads TGTGCCAGCAGTTCGGAAATCTCCGGGGCTTCCGAGCAGTACTTC.

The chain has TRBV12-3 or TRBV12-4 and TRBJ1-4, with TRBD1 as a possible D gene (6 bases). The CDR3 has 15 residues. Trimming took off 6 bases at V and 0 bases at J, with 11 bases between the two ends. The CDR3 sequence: CASRYGTTTNEKLFF. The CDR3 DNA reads TGTGCCAGCAGATATGGGACAACAACTAATGAAAAACTGTTTTTT.

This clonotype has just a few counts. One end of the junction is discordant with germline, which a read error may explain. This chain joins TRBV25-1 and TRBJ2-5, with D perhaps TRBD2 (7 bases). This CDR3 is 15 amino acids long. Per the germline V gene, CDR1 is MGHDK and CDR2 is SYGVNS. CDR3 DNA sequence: TGTGCTAGCAGTGACAGGCTAGCGGTTAAAGAGACCCAGTACTTC. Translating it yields CASSDRLAVKETQYF.

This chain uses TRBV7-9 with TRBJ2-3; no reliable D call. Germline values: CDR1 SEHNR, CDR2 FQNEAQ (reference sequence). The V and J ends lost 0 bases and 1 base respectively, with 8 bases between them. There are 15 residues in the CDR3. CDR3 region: CASSLASRGTDTQYF. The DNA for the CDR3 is TGTGCCAGCAGCTTAGCCTCCCGCGGCACAGATACGCAGTATTTT. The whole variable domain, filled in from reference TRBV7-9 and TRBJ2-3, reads DTGVSQNPRHKITKRGQNVTFRCDPISEHNRLYWYRQTLGQGPEFLTYFQNEAQLEKSRLLSDRFSAERPKGSFSTLEIQRTEQGDSAMYLCASSLASRGTDTQYFGPGTRLTVL.